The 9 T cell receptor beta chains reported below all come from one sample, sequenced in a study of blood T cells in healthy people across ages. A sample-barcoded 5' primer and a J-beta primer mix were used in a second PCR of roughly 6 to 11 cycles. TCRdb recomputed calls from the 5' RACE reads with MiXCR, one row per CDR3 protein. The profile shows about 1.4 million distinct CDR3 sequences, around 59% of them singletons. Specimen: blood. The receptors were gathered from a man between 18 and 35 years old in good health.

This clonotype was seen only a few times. The DNA for the CDR3 is TGTGCCAGCAGTTTGGGGACGACAAGAGAAACTGAAGCTTTCTTT. It specifies CASSLGTTRETEAFF. The chain recombines TRBV12-3 or TRBV12-4 with TRBJ1-1; possible D gene TRBD1, 5 bases. V was trimmed by 3 bases and J by 5 bases, leaving 16 bases between them. CDR3 length equals 15 residues.

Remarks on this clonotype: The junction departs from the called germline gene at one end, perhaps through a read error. CDR3 bases: TGCGCCAGCAGATCCCCGCAGAGCCAGCAGTACTTC. It encodes CASRSPQSQQYF. The genes are TRBV12-3 or TRBV12-4 and TRBJ2-4, with no clear D. CDR3 length: 12 residues.

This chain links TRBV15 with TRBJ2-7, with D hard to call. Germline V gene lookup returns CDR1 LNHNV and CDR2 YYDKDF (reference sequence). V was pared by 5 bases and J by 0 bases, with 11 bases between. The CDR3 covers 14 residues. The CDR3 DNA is TGTGCCACCAGCTCCGCGGCCAGCTCCTACGAGCAGTACTTC. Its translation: CATSSAASSYEQYF.

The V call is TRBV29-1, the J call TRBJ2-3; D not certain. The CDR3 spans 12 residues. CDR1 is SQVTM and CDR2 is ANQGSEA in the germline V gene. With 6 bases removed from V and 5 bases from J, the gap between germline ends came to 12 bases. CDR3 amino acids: CSVYLVGDTQYF. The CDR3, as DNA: TGCAGCGTATACCTCGTTGGAGATACGCAGTATTTT.

The CDR3 region has the DNA TGTGCCAGCAGCTCGGGCGGACTAGCGACCTATGAGCAGTTCTTC. Translating gives CASSSGGLATYEQFF. The J gene is TRBJ2-1, the V gene TRBV7-2; 9 nucleotides align to TRBD2. V shed 4 bases, J shed 8 bases, and the junction held 9 bases outside the gene matches. The CDR3 contains 15 residues. CDR1 and CDR2 from the germline V gene are SGHTA and FQGNSA.

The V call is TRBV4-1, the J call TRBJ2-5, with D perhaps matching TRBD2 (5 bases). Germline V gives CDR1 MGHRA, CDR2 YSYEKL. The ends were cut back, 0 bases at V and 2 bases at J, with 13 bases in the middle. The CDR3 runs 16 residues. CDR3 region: CASSQEYGTSQETQYF. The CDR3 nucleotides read TGCGCCAGCAGCCAAGAATATGGTACTAGTCAAGAGACCCAGTACTTC.

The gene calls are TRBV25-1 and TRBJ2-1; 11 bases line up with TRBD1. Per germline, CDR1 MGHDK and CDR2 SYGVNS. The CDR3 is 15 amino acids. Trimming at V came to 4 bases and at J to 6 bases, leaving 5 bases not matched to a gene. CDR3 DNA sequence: TGTGCCAGCAGTGCCCGGACAGGGGGCTTCAATGAGCAGTTCTTC. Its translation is CASSARTGGFNEQFF. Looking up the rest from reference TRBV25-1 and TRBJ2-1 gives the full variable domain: EADIYQTPRYLVIGTGKKITLECSQTMGHDKMYWYQQDPGMELHLIHYSYGVNSTEKGDLSSESTVSRIRTEHFPLTLESARPSHTSQYLCASSARTGGFNEQFFGPGTRLTVL.

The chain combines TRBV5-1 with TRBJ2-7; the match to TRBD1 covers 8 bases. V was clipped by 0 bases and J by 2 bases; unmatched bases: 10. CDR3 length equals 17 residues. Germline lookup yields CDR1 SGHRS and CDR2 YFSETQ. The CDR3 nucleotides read TGCGCCAGCAGCTTGGTAAACACAGGGGGAAGGACCTACGAGCAGTACTTC. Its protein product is CASSLVNTGGRTYEQYF.

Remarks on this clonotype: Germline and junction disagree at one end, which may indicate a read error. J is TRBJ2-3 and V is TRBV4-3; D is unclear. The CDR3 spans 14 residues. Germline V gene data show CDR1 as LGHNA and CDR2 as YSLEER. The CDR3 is CVSSQDGGADTQYF. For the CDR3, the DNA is TGCGTCAGCAGCCAAGACGGCGGAGCAGATACGCAGTATTTT.